Each of the 15 T cell receptor beta chains below was sequenced from the same sample in a study of blood T cell repertoires in COVID-19 (dated by TCRdb to 2018 to 2020). Library construction relied on the immunoSEQ multiplex PCR assay. This is the immuneACCESS table as TCRdb keeps it, with only in-frame sequences that have V and J called. A part of the clones is gone; compared with another copy, unresolved V genes explain less than half, and the rest is unexplained. Within this sample are about 180,000 clones, with about 81% of them counted one time only. Roughly 10% of the sample comes from the top ten. Sequencing was performed on peripheral blood. These receptors came from a woman older than 75 with COVID-19, enrolled during active disease.

The V gene is TRBV2, the J gene TRBJ2-5; 14 bases fit TRBD2. Looked up from germline, CDR1 is SNHLY and CDR2 is FYNNEI. The CDR3 length is 15 residues. J was trimmed by 3 bases and V by 4 bases; bases with no gene match: 1. In nucleotides, the CDR3 is TGTGCCAGCAGTGGGGGACTAGCGGGGGAAGAGACCCAGTACTTC. It specifies CASSGGLAGEETQYF.

The J gene is TRBJ2-7, the V gene TRBV29-1, with TRBD2 matching over 12 bases. CDR3 size: 13 residues. Germline-derived CDR1 and CDR2 are SQVTM and ANQGSEA. Trimming removed 7 bases from V and 7 bases from J; junction bases left unmatched: 8. CDR3 protein: CSARLAGAGEQYF. DNA of the CDR3: TGCAGCGCTCGACTAGCGGGAGCGGGAGAGCAGTACTTC.

V and J are TRBV29-1 and TRBJ1-1, with D hard to call. From germline, CDR1 is SQVTM and CDR2 ANQGSEA. Trimming took 3 bases from V and 12 from J, leaving 14 bases between them. This CDR3 has 11 amino acids. This CDR3 reads CSVDGVLKTFF. The CDR3 DNA reads TGCAGCGTTGACGGAGTGCTCAAAACTTTCTTT.

The table lists this clone with a count of one. V is TRBV28 and J is TRBJ1-5; D perhaps matches TRBD1 (5 bases). The CDR3 contains 14 residues. V was trimmed by 7 bases and J by 6 bases, leaving 16 bases between them. Germline V gives CDR1 MDHEN, CDR2 SYDVKM. In DNA, the CDR3 is TGTGCCAGCACCAGGGCGGCGGGAAGTCAGCCCCAGCATTTT. It yields the protein CASTRAAGSQPQHF. The entire variable domain, with the rest obtained from reference TRBV28 and TRBJ1-5, is as follows: DVKVTQSSRYLVKRTGEKVFLECVQDMDHENMFWYRQDPGLGLRLIYFSYDVKMKEKGDIPEGYSVSREKKERFSLILESASTNQTSMYLCASTRAAGSQPQHFGDGTRLSIL.

The chain employs TRBV7-3 and TRBJ2-5; TRBD1 matches at 8 bases. Trimming cost V 5 bases and J 1 base; bases outside gene matches: 15. Germline V gene data show CDR1 as SGHTA and CDR2 as FQGTGA. The CDR3 is made up of 18 amino acids. The CDR3 DNA is TGTGCCAGCAGCCCCGCCCGGACAGGGCAAAGATTCCAAGAGACCCAGTACTTC. Its translation: CASSPARTGQRFQETQYF.

CDR3 coding DNA: TGCGCCAGCAGCCAAGATCGAGGGCAGCCCCAGCATTTT. It translates to CASSQDRGQPQHF. V and J are TRBV4-1 and TRBJ1-5; D gene ambiguous. This CDR3 region has 13 residues. V lost 0 bases and J lost 7, with 7 bases in between. The germline V gene encodes CDR1 MGHRA and CDR2 YSYEKL.

The V call is TRBV6-4, the J call TRBJ1-2; weak D call: TRBD1 (6 bases). Germline V gives CDR1 MRHNA, CDR2 SNTAGT. The V end was cut by 8 bases, the J end by 4 bases, with 17 bases between. There are 14 residues in the CDR3. The CDR3 region is CASLIRDNSYGYTF. DNA for the CDR3: TGTGCCAGCCTCATTCGGGACAACTCCTATGGCTACACCTTC.

This clone was recorded once. The chain couples TRBV7-2 to TRBJ1-1, with D hard to call. CDR3 length equals 13 residues. Germline V gene sequence: CDR1 SGHTA, CDR2 FQGNSA. V was trimmed by 6 bases and J by 1 base, leaving 9 bases between them. The CDR3 nucleotides are TGTGCCAGCAGTTTCGCGCAGAACACTGAAGCTTTCTTT. This encodes CASSFAQNTEAFF.

The chain recombines TRBV29-1 with TRBJ1-1, with TRBD1 as a possible D gene (6 bases). Between the trimmed V and J ends, which lost 7 bases and 2 bases, there was a span of 14 bases. This CDR3 is built from 13 residues. CDR1 and CDR2 (germline): SQVTM, ANQGSEA. This CDR3 is CSAQGSVNTEAFF. In DNA, the CDR3 is TGCAGCGCCCAGGGGTCAGTTAACACTGAAGCTTTCTTT.

V and J are TRBV19 and TRBJ2-7; TRBD2 aligns across 9 bases. V lost 5 bases and J lost 5; bases outside the gene matches: 4. The CDR3 consists of 13 residues. Germline V CDR1 and CDR2: LNHDA, SQIVND (reference sequence). The CDR3 sequence: CASSGTSSDEQYF. DNA for the CDR3: TGTGCCAGTAGTGGGACTAGCAGCGACGAGCAGTACTTC.

This clone appeared a single time. The chain combines TRBV11-3 with TRBJ2-7; the match to TRBD1 covers 9 bases. The CDR3 length is 15 residues. Looked up from germline, CDR1 is SGHNT and CDR2 is YENEEA. V was pared by 3 bases and J by 2 bases, with 5 bases of the junction left unmatched. The CDR3 DNA is TGTGCCAGCAGCTTGGGACAGGGTCCCACCTACGAGCAGTACTTC. It specifies CASSLGQGPTYEQYF. The whole variable domain, filled in from reference TRBV11-3 and TRBJ2-7, reads EAGVVQSPRYKIIEKKQPVAFWCNPISGHNTLYWYLQNLGQGPELLIRYENEEAVDDSQLPKDRFSAERLKGVDSTLKIQPAELGDSAVYLCASSLGQGPTYEQYFGPGTRLTVT.

This chain links TRBV11-3 with TRBJ1-1, with D maybe TRBD1 (5 bases). Germline V gene data show CDR1 as SGHNT and CDR2 as YENEEA. Trimming left V 0 bases short and J 7 bases short, with 6 bases between. CDR3 length equals 12 residues. This CDR3 is CASSLEGGEAFF. The DNA for the CDR3 is TGTGCCAGCAGCTTAGAGGGGGGTGAAGCTTTCTTT.

The chain employs TRBV28 and TRBJ2-3, with 9 bases that match TRBD2. The CDR3 runs to 15 residues. Trimming cost V 4 bases and J 6 bases; bases outside gene matches: 8. The germline V gene has CDR1 MDHEN and CDR2 SYDVKM. CDR3 sequence: CASSSPAGGPDTQYF. CDR3 bases: TGTGCCAGCAGTTCCCCCGCGGGAGGGCCCGATACGCAGTATTTT.

The gene calls are TRBV6-5 and TRBJ2-1; 7 bases agree with TRBD1. Germline values: CDR1 MNHEY, CDR2 SVGAGI. Germline trimming cut 8 bases from V and 0 bases from J; bases unmatched to any gene: 4. The CDR3 runs 14 residues. CDR3: CASAQGDSYNEQFF. CDR3 coding DNA: TGTGCCAGCGCCCAGGGGGACTCCTACAATGAGCAGTTCTTC.

This chain uses TRBV7-9 with TRBJ1-1; 8 nucleotides align to TRBD1. Per the germline V gene, CDR1 is SEHNR and CDR2 is FQNEAQ (reference sequence). The ends lost 5 bases at V and 5 bases at J; junction bases unmatched: 7. CDR3 length: 14 amino acids. The CDR3 nucleotides read TGTGCCAGCAGCCCCGGACAGGGAGGGACTGAAGCTTTCTTT. Translating gives CASSPGQGGTEAFF. The whole variable domain, remainder taken from reference TRBV7-9 and TRBJ1-1, is DTGVSQNPRHKITKRGQNVTFRCDPISEHNRLYWYRQTLGQGPEFLTYFQNEAQLEKSRLLSDRFSAERPKGSFSTLEIQRTEQGDSAMYLCASSPGQGGTEAFFGQGTRLTVV.